The next 32 T cell receptor beta chains were all read from a single sample in a study of beta chain features in type 1 diabetes. Expressed TCRB transcripts were sequenced, since all the RNA that had been isolated was reverse transcribed. Profiling relied on immunoSEQ multiplex PCR, and the TCRdb table lists in-frame clones only, not all of them. The repertoire consists of 240,000 or so clones, with roughly 13% occurring once and the leading ten covering approximately 0.021%. For these receptors, no antigen is known. The study, taken as a whole, reports: All four CD4+ subsets of Type 1 diabetes patients contained TCRB CDR3s that were moderately but significantly shorter.

The sample consisted of naive CD4+ T cells from blood. The receptors stem from a man younger than 45 with type 1 diabetes.

This clone was detected a few times. The chain employs TRBV29-1 and TRBJ1-2, with unresolved D. Germline V gives CDR1 SQVTM, CDR2 ANQGSEA. The CDR3 sequence is 12 residues long. CDR3 DNA sequence: TGCACCTCCGGGGATCCCAACTATGGCTACACCTTC. Residues: CTSGDPNYGYTF.

The genes are TRBV5-1 and TRBJ2-1; tentative D call: TRBD2 (5 bases). V lost 7 bases and J 5 bases, leaving 16 bases between the germline ends. The germline V gene has CDR1 SGHRS and CDR2 YFSETQ. The CDR3 runs 14 residues. CDR3 region: CASGIGPGNNEQFF. CDR3 nucleotide sequence: TGCGCCAGCGGTATAGGGCCGGGGAACAATGAGCAGTTCTTC.

This chain joins TRBV30 and TRBJ1-4; no reliable D call. Trimming left V 0 bases short and J 4 bases short, with 6 bases between. In germline, CDR1 is GTSNPN, CDR2 SVGIG (reference sequence). The CDR3 spans 13 residues. CDR3 protein: CAWSVLHNEKLFF. The CDR3 coding sequence is TGTGCCTGGAGTGTCTTACATAATGAAAAACTGTTTTTT.

The chain couples TRBV25-1 to TRBJ2-3, with 8 positions matching TRBD2. Trimming cost V 7 bases and J 6 bases; bases outside gene matches: 9. CDR1 and CDR2 from the germline V gene are MGHDK and SYGVNS. This CDR3 is 14 amino acids long. This CDR3 is CASTATGGLDTQYF. The DNA of the CDR3 is TGTGCCAGCACTGCAACGGGAGGGCTGGATACGCAGTATTTT.

The chain joins TRBV7-8 to TRBJ1-2, with 7 bases matching TRBD1. Trimming at V came to 0 bases and at J to 3 bases, leaving 1 base not matched to a gene. The length of the CDR3 is 14 residues. CDR1 and CDR2 (germline): SGHVS, FQNEAQ. DNA of the CDR3: TGTGCCAGCAGCTTAGCGGGGACAGACTATGGCTACACCTTC. Its translation: CASSLAGTDYGYTF.

This clone was seen a handful of times. The chain couples TRBV9 to TRBJ2-5; D perhaps matches TRBD2 (5 bases). The CDR3 totals 15 residues. Germline V gives CDR1 SGDLS, CDR2 YYNGEE. V lost 0 bases to trimming and J lost 5 bases, with 14 bases between them. The CDR3 here is CASSVAGSSRETQYF. The CDR3 coding sequence is TGTGCCAGCAGCGTAGCGGGGTCCTCCAGGGAGACCCAGTACTTC.

This clone was recorded a few times. The rearrangement joins TRBV28 to TRBJ1-1; D gene unclear. The germline V gene encodes CDR1 MDHEN and CDR2 SYDVKM. The CDR3 sequence is 12 residues long. V lost 6 bases to trimming and J lost 0 bases, with 5 bases between them. For the CDR3, the DNA is TGTGCCAGCAGACAACTGAACACTGAAGCTTTCTTT. Its protein product is CASRQLNTEAFF.

The chain joins TRBV5-1 to TRBJ1-4; D uncertain. The CDR3 is 15 residues long. Germline assignment: CDR1 SGHRS and CDR2 YFSETQ. Trimming stripped 4 bases from V and 8 bases from J, with 18 bases between. The DNA of the CDR3 is TGCGCCAGCAGCCCACCGGGAGGTAGAAGCGAAAAACTGTTTTTT. Translation gives CASSPPGGRSEKLFF.

This clone was detected a few times. The chain has TRBV19 and TRBJ2-7; perhaps TRBD1 as D (6 bases). The CDR3 totals 15 residues. Germline CDR1 and CDR2: LNHDA and SQIVND (reference sequence). Trimming took off 1 base at V and 2 bases at J, with 12 bases between the two ends. The CDR3 DNA reads as TGTGCCAGTAGTATAGTTGGGCAGGGGACCTACGAGCAGTACTTC. The encoded protein is CASSIVGQGTYEQYF.

V is TRBV19 and J is TRBJ2-1, with 7 positions matching TRBD2. Per the germline V gene, CDR1 is LNHDA and CDR2 is SQIVND (reference sequence). CDR3 length equals 12 residues. V gave up 5 bases and J gave up 9 bases; unmatched junction bases: 4. In DNA form, the CDR3 reads TGTGCCAGTAGTGGGGGGGGTATTGAGCAGTTCTTC. This gives the protein CASSGGGIEQFF.

In this sample, this clone turned up a few times. The CDR3 end shows no conserved phenylalanine or tryptophan, and so a read error is likely. The DNA is omitted, as the CDR3 cannot be located on it reliably, and the CDR3 follows TCRdb's listing. This chain uses TRBV11-1 with TRBJ2-7; TRBD1, the D gene given by the table, was not confirmed from the DNA. The CDR3 is made up of 11 amino acids, end residues included. Germline lookup yields CDR1 SGHAT and CDR2 FQDESV (reference sequence). This CDR3 reads CASIWRDRGRR.

The V call is TRBV9, the J call TRBJ1-2, with 7 bases aligning to TRBD1. The CDR3 is 12 residues long. Germline V CDR1 and CDR2: SGDLS, YYNGEE. Germline trimming cut 5 bases from V and 3 bases from J; bases unmatched to any gene: 1. The CDR3 loop is CASRQGYYGYTF. Written as DNA, the CDR3 is TGTGCCAGCAGACAGGGGTACTATGGCTACACCTTC.

The chain links TRBV10-3 to TRBJ1-2; TRBD1 matches 12 bases. The CDR3 is made up of 14 amino acids. With 7 bases clipped from V and 7 bases from J, the junction kept 7 bases outside the gene matches. Per the germline V gene, CDR1 is ENHRY and CDR2 is SYGVKD. CDR3 loop: CAITGTGGKAGYTF. CDR3 DNA: TGTGCCATCACCGGGACAGGGGGCAAGGCTGGCTACACCTTC.

A few counts support this clone. Other DNA sequences in this sample translate to the same CDR3. The chain combines TRBV9 with TRBJ2-3; 10 bases fit TRBD1. Trimming took 3 bases from V and 3 from J; bases not matched to a gene: 4. The CDR3 is made up of 15 amino acids. Germline assignment: CDR1 SGDLS and CDR2 YYNGEE. The CDR3 here is CASSARQGATDTQYF. CDR3 DNA sequence: TGTGCCAGCAGCGCACGACAGGGGGCAACAGATACGCAGTATTTT.

The J gene is TRBJ2-7, the V gene TRBV5-4; D gene unclear. This CDR3 region has 15 residues. Trimming removed 1 base at V and 1 base at J, with 12 bases between. The germline gives CDR1 SGHNT, CDR2 YYREEE (reference sequence). The chain's CDR3 is CASSLTETSSYEQYF. CDR3 bases: TGTGCCAGCAGCTTGACGGAGACCTCTTCCTACGAGCAGTACTTC.

The sample holds a few counts of this clone. The rearrangement joins TRBV7-8 to TRBJ2-5; D gene unclear. Germline V lookup: CDR1 SGHVS, CDR2 FQNEAQ. V dropped 5 bases and J dropped 5 bases, with 12 bases sitting between them. There are 13 residues in the CDR3. The CDR3 coding sequence is TGTGCCAGCAGCCCTAGTTACCCGGAGACCCAGTACTTC. It specifies CASSPSYPETQYF.

This clone was observed a handful of times. The J gene is TRBJ2-1, the V gene TRBV5-4; 10 nucleotides line up with TRBD2. The germline V gene has CDR1 SGHNT and CDR2 YYREEE (reference sequence). The trim removed 4 bases at V and 4 bases at J, leaving 8 bases unmatched. This CDR3 comprises 16 residues. CDR3 residues: CASSGPSGSSYNEQFF. In DNA form, the CDR3 reads TGTGCCAGCAGCGGCCCTAGCGGGAGCTCATACAATGAGCAGTTCTTC. The full variable domain, with the rest looked up from reference TRBV5-4 and TRBJ2-1, is ETGVTQSPTHLIKTRGQQVTLRCSSQSGHNTVSWYQQALGQGPQFIFQYYREEENGRGNFPPRFSGLQFPNYSSELNVNALELDDSALYLCASSGPSGSSYNEQFFGPGTRLTVL.

This CDR3 is CASSPPGSLHGTQYF. The CDR3 nucleotides read TGTGCCAGCAGCCCCCCGGGTAGCCTACATGGGACCCAGTACTTC. The rearrangement joins TRBV4-2 to TRBJ2-5; no definite D call. The CDR3 contains 15 residues. The ends were cut back, 4 bases at V and 7 bases at J, with 19 bases in the middle. The germline V gene has CDR1 LGHNA and CDR2 YNFKEQ.

The chain joins TRBV4-1 to TRBJ1-5; D is undetermined. V was cut by 0 bases and J by 6 bases, with 9 bases left in between. In germline, CDR1 is MGHRA, CDR2 YSYEKL. This CDR3 has 14 residues. CDR3 in amino acids: CASSQEPRGQPQHF. The CDR3, as DNA: TGCGCCAGCAGCCAAGAACCGCGGGGTCAGCCCCAGCATTTT.

The CDR3 nucleotides are TGTGCCTGGAGTGTCCAGGGGGCCGAGCAGTACTTC. It encodes CAWSVQGAEQYF. The rearrangement joins TRBV30 to TRBJ2-7; TRBD1 agrees at 8 bases. CDR1 is GTSNPN and CDR2 is SVGIG in the germline V gene (reference sequence). The V gene end was trimmed by 0 bases and the J gene end by 6 bases; junction bases not matched to a gene: 1. The CDR3 covers 12 residues.

The chain has TRBV6-6 and TRBJ2-7; tentative D call: TRBD1 (5 bases). The V end lost 6 bases, the J end lost 6 bases, and 18 bases lay between the germline ends. The CDR3 runs 14 residues. Germline values: CDR1 MNHNY, CDR2 SVGAGI (reference sequence). CDR3 sequence reads: CASRTTGGRGEQYF. The CDR3 coding sequence is TGTGCCAGCAGAACAACAGGCGGAAGAGGCGAGCAGTACTTC.

This clone has more than one count but fewer than ten. J is TRBJ2-1 and V is TRBV6-5; possible D gene TRBD2, 6 bases. Trimming left V 4 bases short and J 6 bases short, with 10 bases between. Germline V gene data show CDR1 as MNHEY and CDR2 as SVGAGI. CDR3 length: 13 residues. The CDR3 here is CASSSGLPNEQFF. The CDR3, as DNA: TGTGCCAGCAGTTCCGGACTACCCAATGAGCAGTTCTTC.

This clone was counted between two and nine times. The chain recombines TRBV6-5 with TRBJ1-1; D remains ambiguous. Trimming took off 2 bases at V and 1 base at J, with 11 bases between the two ends. Germline CDR1 and CDR2: MNHEY and SVGAGI. The CDR3 totals 15 residues. CDR3 in amino acids: CASSYGASRNTEAFF. In nucleotides, the CDR3 is TGTGCCAGCAGTTACGGTGCATCCAGGAACACTGAAGCTTTCTTT.

The sample holds a few counts of this clone. The V gene is TRBV5-1, the J gene TRBJ2-2, with 10 bases aligning to TRBD2. Germline CDR1 SGHRS, CDR2 YFSETQ. V lost 5 bases to trimming and J lost 2 bases; unmatched junction nucleotides: 6. This CDR3 is built from 16 residues. The CDR3 bases are TGCGCCAGCAGTACTGGACTAGCGGCCAACACCGGGGAGCTGTTTTTT. Translating it yields CASSTGLAANTGELFF.

This clone was observed a handful of times. The chain links TRBV30 to TRBJ1-2; a weak D match, TRBD1 (5 bases). V was trimmed by 0 bases and J by 5 bases, leaving 10 bases between them. The CDR3 spans 13 residues. Germline loops: CDR1 GTSNPN, CDR2 SVGIG (reference sequence). The chain's CDR3 is CAWSVKGMYGYTF. CDR3 DNA: TGTGCCTGGAGTGTAAAGGGGATGTATGGCTACACCTTC.

V and J are TRBV28 and TRBJ2-1, with 9 positions matching TRBD1. CDR3 length equals 15 residues. V lost 4 bases to trimming and J lost 1 base; unmatched junction nucleotides: 2. CDR1 is MDHEN, CDR2 SYDVKM, per germline. Here the CDR3 reads CASSSGTGSYNEQFF. CDR3 DNA sequence: TGTGCCAGCAGTTCCGGGACAGGGTCCTACAATGAGCAGTTCTTC.

This chain uses TRBV5-1 with TRBJ2-7, with D perhaps TRBD1 (5 bases). Trimming stripped 9 bases from V and 2 bases from J, with 15 bases between. The length of the CDR3 is 13 residues. Germline CDR1 SGHRS, CDR2 YFSETQ. This CDR3 reads CATMPDRAYEQYF. CDR3 sequence (DNA): TGCGCCACCATGCCCGACAGAGCCTACGAGCAGTACTTC.

This clone was seen a handful of times. V usage is TRBV9 and J usage is TRBJ2-3; 7 nucleotides align to TRBD2. Germline lookup yields CDR1 SGDLS and CDR2 YYNGEE. The CDR3 runs to 15 residues. The V gene end was trimmed by 0 bases and the J gene end by 4 bases; junction bases not matched to a gene: 5. In DNA, the CDR3 is TGTGCCAGCAGCGTAGACGGGAGGCCCTCAGATACGCAGTATTTT. It specifies CASSVDGRPSDTQYF.

This clone was seen more than once but under ten times. The chain's CDR3 is CASSYSNIRDEQYF. The CDR3, as DNA: TGTGCCAGCAGTTACTCGAATATCCGGGACGAGCAGTACTTC. The chain carries TRBV6-5 and TRBJ2-7, with D uncertain. The CDR3 consists of 14 residues. The ends were cut back, 0 bases at V and 5 bases at J, with 11 bases in the middle. Germline-derived CDR1 and CDR2 are MNHEY and SVGAGI.

In its sample, this clone was seen a few times. This chain links TRBV7-2 with TRBJ1-2; 8 bases fit TRBD1. J was trimmed by 7 bases and V by 5 bases; bases with no gene match: 9. The length of the CDR3 is 14 residues. The germline gives CDR1 SGHTA, CDR2 FQGNSA. The CDR3 nucleotides read TGTGCCAGCAGCCCACGGACAGGGTCGGGTGGCTACACCTTC. Its translation: CASSPRTGSGGYTF.

The chain has TRBV30 and TRBJ2-6; unclear D gene. CDR3 size: 15 residues. Germline V gene lookup returns CDR1 GTSNPN and CDR2 SVGIG (reference sequence). Trimming pared 4 bases from V and 1 base from J, leaving 11 bases between. The CDR3 coding sequence is TGTGCCTGGAAAACTCACCAATCTGGGGCCAACGTCCTGACTTTC. Its translation: CAWKTHQSGANVLTF. Variable domain in full (rest from reference TRBV30 and TRBJ2-6): SQTIHQWPATLVQPVGSPLSLECTVEGTSNPNLYWYRQAAGRGLQLLFYSVGIGQISSEVPQNLSASRPQDRQFILSSKKLLLSDSGFYLCAWKTHQSGANVLTFGAGSRLTVL.

The rearrangement uses TRBV7-6 and TRBJ2-1; 8 nucleotides align to TRBD2. This CDR3 has 16 residues. Germline CDR1 and CDR2: SGHVS and FNYEAQ. J was trimmed by 4 bases and V by 1 base; bases with no gene match: 6. DNA for the CDR3: TGTGCCAGCAGCTTAGTCCTAGCGGGTGGATACAATGAGCAGTTCTTC. As protein: CASSLVLAGGYNEQFF.